The 4 T cell receptor beta chains given below trace back to one sample, sequenced in a study of regulatory T cells in long-lasting Graves disease. Time point indicated: persistent/refractory GD, antithyroid drugs over 5 years with positive TRAb. Extracted PBMC RNA gave rise to the TCR library. In building TCR beta libraries, iRepertoire HTBI primers were used together with Arm-PCR of CDR3 regions. Via MiXCR, TCRdb re-called the multiplex PCR reads, giving one row per CDR3 protein. The data show nearly 350,000 distinct CDR3 sequences, around a fifth seen once. Sequenced material: peripheral blood mononuclear cells (PBMCs), taken when the disease was refractory, from a patient treated with antithyroid drugs. The receptors were sampled from a female donor with Graves disease.

This clonotype has a count of ten or more. The chain carries TRBV11-2 and TRBJ1-1; D remains unclear. The CDR3 is 12 amino acids. Germline loops: CDR1 SGHAT, CDR2 FQNNGV. The V end lost 5 bases, the J end lost 11 bases, and 15 bases lay between the germline ends. CDR3 DNA sequence: TGTGCCAGCAGCGTTCAAGGGATGAGTGCTTTCTTT. Protein sequence: CASSVQGMSAFF.

This clonotype has just a few counts. Here the CDR3 reads CASSPASGENIQYF. The CDR3 DNA reads TGTGCCAGCTCACCGGCGAGCGGGGAAAACATTCAGTACTTC. This sequence joins TRBV18 and TRBJ2-4; 7 bases align to TRBD2. CDR3 length: 14 amino acids. V lost 3 bases to trimming and J lost 5 bases; unmatched junction nucleotides: 4. The germline V gene has CDR1 KGHSH and CDR2 LQKENI.

This clonotype has ten or more counts. The chain is built from TRBV7-9 and TRBJ1-6; a weak D match, TRBD1 (6 bases). CDR1 and CDR2 (germline): SEHNR, FQNEAQ (reference sequence). Trimming removed 5 bases from V and 4 bases from J, with 12 bases in between. The CDR3 is 15 amino acids. Here the CDR3 reads CASSRTTGYNSPLHF. The DNA of the CDR3 is TGTGCCAGCAGCCGGACGACAGGTTATAATTCACCCCTCCACTTT.

With respect to this clonotype: A read error is possible here, since a much larger clone lies one base away. J is TRBJ1-2 and V is TRBV30, with D possibly TRBD1 on 6 matching bases. The CDR3 loop spans 14 amino acids. Trimming shortened V by 3 bases and J by 6 bases, and 17 bases separated the two germline ends. In germline, CDR1 is GTSNPN, CDR2 SVGIG (reference sequence). CDR3 bases: TGTGCCTGGAGGAAACAGGACAGTGACAATGGCTACACCTTC. This sequence encodes CAWRKQDSDNGYTF.